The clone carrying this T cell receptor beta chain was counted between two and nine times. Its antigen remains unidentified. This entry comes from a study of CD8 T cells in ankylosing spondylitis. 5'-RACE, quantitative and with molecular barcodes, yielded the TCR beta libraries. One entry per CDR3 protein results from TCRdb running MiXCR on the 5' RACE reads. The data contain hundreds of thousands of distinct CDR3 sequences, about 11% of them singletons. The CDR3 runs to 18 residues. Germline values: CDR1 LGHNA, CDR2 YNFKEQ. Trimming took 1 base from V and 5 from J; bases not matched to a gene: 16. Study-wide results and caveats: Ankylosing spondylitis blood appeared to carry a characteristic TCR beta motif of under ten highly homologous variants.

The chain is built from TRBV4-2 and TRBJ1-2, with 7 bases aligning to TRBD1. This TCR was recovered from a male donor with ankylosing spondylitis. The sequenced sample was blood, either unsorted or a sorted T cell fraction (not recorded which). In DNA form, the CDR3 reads TGTGCCAGCAGCCAAGTCACGCGGGACAGCTGGGGATCGTATGGCTACACCTTC. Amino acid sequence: CASSQVTRDSWGSYGYTF.